The text below deals with one T cell receptor beta chain. The CDR3 runs to 11 residues. Trimming removed 4 bases at V and 3 bases at J, with 3 bases between. Germline values: CDR1 SEHNR, CDR2 FQNEAQ (reference sequence). The data were obtained in a study of blood T cell repertoires in COVID-19. Study details: Donors in the United States, Italy and Spain gave samples during acute or convalescent COVID-19. T cells, B-cell-depleted T cells, or PBMCs supplied cDNA or gDNA.

Generated by immunoSEQ multiplex PCR, the TCRdb table keeps only in-frame clones and is missing some. There are some 210,000 clones in the sample; around four fifths occur only once, and under 3.5% lies in the top ten. The specimen sequenced was peripheral blood. This chain links TRBV7-9 with TRBJ1-1; D call uncertain. This TCR was recovered from a man in his fifties with active or convalescent COVID-19. CDR3 coding DNA: TGTGCCAGCAGCTCCGACACTGAAGCTTTCTTT. Translated: CASSSDTEAFF.